This T cell receptor beta chain was identified during a study of shared clonotypes between healthy human individuals. The overall study: Ranging from 18 to 49 in age, donors were two women and three men. There were three CD4 naive, three CD4 memory, two CD8 naive and one CD8 memory plates per donor.

Repertoires were generated with immunoSEQ multiplex PCR, while TCRdb's copy carries only in-frame clones and drops some. The table records roughly 2.1 million clones, about 92% of them present only once. Naivety among CD8 cells was defined by CD45RO negativity and positive CCR7 selection, thereby excluding terminally differentiated effector memory CD45RA+ cells. The receptor comes from a man between 18 and 29 years old in good health. Some clones in this sample may be carry-over from other donors' samples. Sequenced: naive CD8+ T cells from PBMCs.

Here the CDR3 reads CASIRATEAFF. The DNA for the CDR3 is TGTGCCAGTATTCGTGCGACTGAAGCTTTCTTT. The chain has TRBV19 and TRBJ1-1; D unresolved. Looked up from germline, CDR1 is LNHDA and CDR2 is SQIVND (reference sequence). The CDR3 sequence is 11 residues long. The V end was cut by 7 bases, the J end by 5 bases, with 8 bases between.